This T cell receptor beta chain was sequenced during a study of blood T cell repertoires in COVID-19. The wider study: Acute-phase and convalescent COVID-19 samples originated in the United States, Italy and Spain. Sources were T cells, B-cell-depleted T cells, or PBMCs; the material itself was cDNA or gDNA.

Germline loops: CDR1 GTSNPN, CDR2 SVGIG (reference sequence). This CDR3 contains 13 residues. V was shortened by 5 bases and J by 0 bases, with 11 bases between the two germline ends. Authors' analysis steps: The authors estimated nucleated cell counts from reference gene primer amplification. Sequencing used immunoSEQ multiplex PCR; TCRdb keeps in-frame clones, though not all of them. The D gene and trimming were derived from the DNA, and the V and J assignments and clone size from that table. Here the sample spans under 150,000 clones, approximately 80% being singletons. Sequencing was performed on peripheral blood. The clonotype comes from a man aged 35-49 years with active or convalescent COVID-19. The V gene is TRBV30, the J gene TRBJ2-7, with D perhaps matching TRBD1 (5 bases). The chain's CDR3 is CAWRQSDSYEQYF. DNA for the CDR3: TGTGCCTGGCGACAGTCGGACTCCTACGAGCAGTACTTC.